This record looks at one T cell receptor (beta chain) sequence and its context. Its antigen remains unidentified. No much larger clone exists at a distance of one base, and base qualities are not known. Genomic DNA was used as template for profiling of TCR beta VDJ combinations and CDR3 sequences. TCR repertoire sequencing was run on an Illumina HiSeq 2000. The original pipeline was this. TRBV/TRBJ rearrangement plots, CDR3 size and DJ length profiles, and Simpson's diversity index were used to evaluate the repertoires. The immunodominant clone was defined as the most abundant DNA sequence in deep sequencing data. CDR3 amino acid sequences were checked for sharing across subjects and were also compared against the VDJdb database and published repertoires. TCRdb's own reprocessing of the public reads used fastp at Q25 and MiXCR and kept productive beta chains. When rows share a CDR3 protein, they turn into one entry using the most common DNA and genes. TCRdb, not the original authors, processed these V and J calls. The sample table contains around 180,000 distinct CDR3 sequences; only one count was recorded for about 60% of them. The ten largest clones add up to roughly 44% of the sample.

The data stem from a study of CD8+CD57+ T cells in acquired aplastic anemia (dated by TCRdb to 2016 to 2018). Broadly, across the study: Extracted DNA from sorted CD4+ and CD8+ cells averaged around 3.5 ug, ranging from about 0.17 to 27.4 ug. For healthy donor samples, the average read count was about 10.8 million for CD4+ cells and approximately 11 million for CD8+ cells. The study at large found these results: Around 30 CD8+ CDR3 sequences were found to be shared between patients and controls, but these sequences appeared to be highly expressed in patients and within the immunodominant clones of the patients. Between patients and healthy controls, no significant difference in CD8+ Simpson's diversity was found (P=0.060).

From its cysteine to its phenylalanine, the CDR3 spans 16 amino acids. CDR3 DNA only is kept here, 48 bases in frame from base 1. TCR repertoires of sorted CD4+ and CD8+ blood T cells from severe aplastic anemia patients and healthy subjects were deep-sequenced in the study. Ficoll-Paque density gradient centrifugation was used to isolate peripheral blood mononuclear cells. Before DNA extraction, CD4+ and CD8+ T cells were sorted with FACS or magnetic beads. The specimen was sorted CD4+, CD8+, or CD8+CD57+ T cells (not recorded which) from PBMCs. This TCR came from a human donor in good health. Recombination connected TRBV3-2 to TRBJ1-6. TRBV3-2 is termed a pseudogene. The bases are TGTGCCAGCAGCCAAGGGACCGCAAAGGATAATTCACCCCTCCACTTT. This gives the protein CASSQGTAKDNSPLHF.